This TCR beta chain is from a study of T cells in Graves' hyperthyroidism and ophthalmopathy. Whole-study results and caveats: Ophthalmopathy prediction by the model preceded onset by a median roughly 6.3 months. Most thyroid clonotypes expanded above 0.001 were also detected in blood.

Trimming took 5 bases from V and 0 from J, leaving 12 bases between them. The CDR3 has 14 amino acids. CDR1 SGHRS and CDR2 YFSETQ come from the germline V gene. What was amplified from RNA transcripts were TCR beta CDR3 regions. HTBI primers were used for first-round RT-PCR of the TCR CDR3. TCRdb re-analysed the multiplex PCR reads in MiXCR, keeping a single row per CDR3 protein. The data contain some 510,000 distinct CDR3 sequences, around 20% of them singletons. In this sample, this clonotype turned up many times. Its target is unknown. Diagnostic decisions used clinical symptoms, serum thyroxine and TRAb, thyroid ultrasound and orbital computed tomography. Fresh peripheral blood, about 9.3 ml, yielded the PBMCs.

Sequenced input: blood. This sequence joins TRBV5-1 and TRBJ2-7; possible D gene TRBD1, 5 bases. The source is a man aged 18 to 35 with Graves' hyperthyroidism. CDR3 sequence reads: CASSVGELSYEQYF. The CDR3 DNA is TGCGCCAGCAGTGTAGGGGAACTCTCCTACGAGCAGTACTTC.